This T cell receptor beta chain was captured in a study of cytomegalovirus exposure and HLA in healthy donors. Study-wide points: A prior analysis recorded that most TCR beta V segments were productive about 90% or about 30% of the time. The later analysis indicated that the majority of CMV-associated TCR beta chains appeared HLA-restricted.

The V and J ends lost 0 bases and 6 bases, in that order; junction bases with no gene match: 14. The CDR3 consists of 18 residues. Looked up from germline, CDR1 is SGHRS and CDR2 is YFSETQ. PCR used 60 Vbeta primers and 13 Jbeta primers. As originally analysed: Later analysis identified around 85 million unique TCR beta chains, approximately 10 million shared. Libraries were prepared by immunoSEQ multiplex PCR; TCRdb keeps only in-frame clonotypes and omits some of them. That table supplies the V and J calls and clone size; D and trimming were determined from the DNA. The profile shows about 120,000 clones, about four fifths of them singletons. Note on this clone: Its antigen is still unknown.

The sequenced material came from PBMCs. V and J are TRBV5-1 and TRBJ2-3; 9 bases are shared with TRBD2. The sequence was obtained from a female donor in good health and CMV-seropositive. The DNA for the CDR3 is TGCGCCAGCAGCTTGGAGAGTTTCGCGGGGGGGCGGTTGGATACGCAGTATTTT. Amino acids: CASSLESFAGGRLDTQYF. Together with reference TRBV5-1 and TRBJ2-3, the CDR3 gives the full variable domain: KAGVTQTPRYLIKTRGQQVTLSCSPISGHRSVSWYQQTPGQGLQFLFEYFSETQRNKGNFPGRFSGRQFSNSRSEMNVSTLELGDSALYLCASSLESFAGGRLDTQYFGPGTRLTVL.